This T cell receptor beta chain was identified in a study of blood T cell repertoires in COVID-19. About the study: Samples came from the United States, Italy and Spain, spanning acute and convalescent COVID-19.

The germline V gene encodes CDR1 LNHDA and CDR2 SQIVND (reference sequence). V was pared by 5 bases and J by 0 bases, with 7 bases between. The CDR3 has 14 amino acids. In the source study's methods: Using reference gene primer amplification, nucleated cell counts were estimated. TCRdb keeps only in-frame clones here, not all; method: immunoSEQ multiplex PCR. The V and J calls and clone size were taken over from that table, and D and trimming were inferred from the DNA. This repertoire shows 350,000 or so clones, about nine tenths found once; its top ten account for around 0.92%. Participants were placed into cohorts based on the clinical history they reported. Within 2 weeks of study entry, exposed participants had contacted a PCR-confirmed or clinician-diagnosed COVID-19 case.

The clonotype originates from a woman aged 25 to 39 who had been exposed to COVID-19. Sequenced: PBMCs or T cells enriched from blood (not recorded which). The chain joins TRBV19 to TRBJ2-2; no clear D. The CDR3 DNA reads TGTGCCAGTAGTCTCCGGGCGAACACCGGGGAGCTGTTTTTT. Translating it yields CASSLRANTGELFF.